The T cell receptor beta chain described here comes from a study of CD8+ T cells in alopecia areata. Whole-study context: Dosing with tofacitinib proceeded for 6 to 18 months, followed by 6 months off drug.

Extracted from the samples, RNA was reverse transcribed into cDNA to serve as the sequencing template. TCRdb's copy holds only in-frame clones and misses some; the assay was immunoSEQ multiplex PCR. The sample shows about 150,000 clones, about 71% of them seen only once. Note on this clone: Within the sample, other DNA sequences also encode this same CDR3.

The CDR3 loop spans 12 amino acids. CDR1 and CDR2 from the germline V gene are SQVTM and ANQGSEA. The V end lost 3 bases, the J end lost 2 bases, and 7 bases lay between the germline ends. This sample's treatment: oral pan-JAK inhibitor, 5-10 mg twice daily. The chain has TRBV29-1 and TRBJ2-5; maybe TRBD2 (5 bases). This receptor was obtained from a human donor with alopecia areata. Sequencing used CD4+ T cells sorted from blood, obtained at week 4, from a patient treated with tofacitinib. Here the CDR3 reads CSVEEAQETQYF. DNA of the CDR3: TGCAGCGTTGAGGAGGCTCAAGAGACCCAGTACTTC.